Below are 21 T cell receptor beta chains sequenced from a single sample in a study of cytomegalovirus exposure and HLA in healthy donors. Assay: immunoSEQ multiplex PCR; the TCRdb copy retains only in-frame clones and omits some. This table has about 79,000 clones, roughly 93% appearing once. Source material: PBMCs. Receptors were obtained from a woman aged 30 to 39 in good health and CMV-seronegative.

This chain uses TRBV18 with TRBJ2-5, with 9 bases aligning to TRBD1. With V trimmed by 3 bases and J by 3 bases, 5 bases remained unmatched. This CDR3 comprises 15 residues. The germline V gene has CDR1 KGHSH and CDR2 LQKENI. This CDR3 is CASSPPTGGKETQYF. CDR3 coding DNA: TGTGCCAGCTCACCCCCGACAGGGGGTAAAGAGACCCAGTACTTC.

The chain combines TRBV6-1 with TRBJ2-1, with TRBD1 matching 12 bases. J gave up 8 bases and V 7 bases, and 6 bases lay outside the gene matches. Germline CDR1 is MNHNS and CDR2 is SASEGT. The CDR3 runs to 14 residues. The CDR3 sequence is CASTPGQGAHEQFF. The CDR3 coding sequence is TGTGCCAGCACACCGGGACAGGGGGCTCATGAGCAGTTCTTC.

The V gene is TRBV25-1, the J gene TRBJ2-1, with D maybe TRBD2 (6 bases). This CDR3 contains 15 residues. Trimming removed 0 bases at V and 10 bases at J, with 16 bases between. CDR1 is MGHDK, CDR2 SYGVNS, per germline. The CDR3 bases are TGTGCCAGCAGTGAATATTCAGGGAGGAGAAACGAGCAGTTCTTC. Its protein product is CASSEYSGRRNEQFF.

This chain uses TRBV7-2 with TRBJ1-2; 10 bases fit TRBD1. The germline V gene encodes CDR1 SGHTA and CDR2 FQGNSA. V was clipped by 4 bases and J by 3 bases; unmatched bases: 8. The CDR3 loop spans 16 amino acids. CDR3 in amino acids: CASSSGTGVRDYGYTF. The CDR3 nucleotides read TGTGCCAGCAGCTCCGGGACAGGGGTGAGGGACTATGGCTACACCTTC.

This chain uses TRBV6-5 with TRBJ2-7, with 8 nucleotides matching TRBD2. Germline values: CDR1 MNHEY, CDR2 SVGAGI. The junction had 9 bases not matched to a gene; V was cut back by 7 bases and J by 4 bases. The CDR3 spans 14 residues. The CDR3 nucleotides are TGTGCCAGCACTAGGACGACTAGCGCGTACGAGCAGTACTTC. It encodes CASTRTTSAYEQYF.

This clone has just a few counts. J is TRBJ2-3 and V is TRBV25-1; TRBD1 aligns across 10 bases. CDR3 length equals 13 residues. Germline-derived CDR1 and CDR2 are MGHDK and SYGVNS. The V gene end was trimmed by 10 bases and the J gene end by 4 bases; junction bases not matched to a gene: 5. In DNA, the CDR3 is TGTGCCACCGGGACAGGGGAAGCAGATACGCAGTATTTT. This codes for CATGTGEADTQYF.

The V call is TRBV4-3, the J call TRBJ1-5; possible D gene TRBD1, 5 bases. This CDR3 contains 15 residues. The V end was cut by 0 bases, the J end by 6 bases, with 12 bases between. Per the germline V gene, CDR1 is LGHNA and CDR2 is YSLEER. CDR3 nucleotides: TGCGCCAGCAGCCAAGAGCGCGGGAGGGGTCAGCCCCAGCATTTT. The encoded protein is CASSQERGRGQPQHF.

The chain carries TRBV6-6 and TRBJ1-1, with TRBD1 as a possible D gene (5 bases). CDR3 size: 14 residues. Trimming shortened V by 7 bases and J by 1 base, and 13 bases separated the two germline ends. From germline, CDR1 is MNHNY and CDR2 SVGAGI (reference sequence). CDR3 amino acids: CASTPRTGNTEAFF. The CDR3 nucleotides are TGTGCCAGCACACCTCGAACAGGGAACACTGAAGCTTTCTTT.

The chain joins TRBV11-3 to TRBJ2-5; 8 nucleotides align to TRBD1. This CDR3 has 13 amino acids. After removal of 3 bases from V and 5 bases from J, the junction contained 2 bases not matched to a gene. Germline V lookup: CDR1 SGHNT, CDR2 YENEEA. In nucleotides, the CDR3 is TGTGCCAGCAGCTTGTACAGGGGGGAGACCCAGTACTTC. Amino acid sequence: CASSLYRGETQYF.

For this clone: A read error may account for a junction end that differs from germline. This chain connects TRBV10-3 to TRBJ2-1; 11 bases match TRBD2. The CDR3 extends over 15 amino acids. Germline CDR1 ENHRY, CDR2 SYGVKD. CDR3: CASSEDSGGADEQFF. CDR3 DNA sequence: TGTGCCAGCAGTGAAGATAGCGGGGGGGCCGATGAGCAGTTCTTC.

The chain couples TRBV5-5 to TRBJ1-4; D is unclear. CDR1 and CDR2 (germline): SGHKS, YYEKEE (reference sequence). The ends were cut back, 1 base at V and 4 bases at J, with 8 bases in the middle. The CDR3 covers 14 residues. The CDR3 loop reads CASSLMTGNEKLFF. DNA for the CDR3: TGTGCCAGCAGCTTGATGACGGGTAATGAAAAACTGTTTTTT.

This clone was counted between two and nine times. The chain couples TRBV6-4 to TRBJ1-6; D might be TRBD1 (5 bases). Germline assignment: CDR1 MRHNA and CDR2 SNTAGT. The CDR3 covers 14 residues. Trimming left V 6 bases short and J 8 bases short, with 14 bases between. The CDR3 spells CASSRFWGDSPLHF. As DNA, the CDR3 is TGTGCCAGCAGCCGGTTCTGGGGGGATTCACCCCTCCACTTT.

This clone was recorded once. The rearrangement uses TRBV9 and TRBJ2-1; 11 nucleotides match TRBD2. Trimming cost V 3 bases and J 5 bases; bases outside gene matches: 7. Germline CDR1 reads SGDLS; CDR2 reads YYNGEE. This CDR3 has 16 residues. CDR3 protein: CASSAPASGGNNEQFF. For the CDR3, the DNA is TGTGCCAGCAGCGCTCCGGCTAGCGGGGGGAACAATGAGCAGTTCTTC.

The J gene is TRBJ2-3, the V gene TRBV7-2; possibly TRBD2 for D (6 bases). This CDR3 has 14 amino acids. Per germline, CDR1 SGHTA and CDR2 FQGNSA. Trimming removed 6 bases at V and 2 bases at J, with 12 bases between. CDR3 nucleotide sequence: TGTGCCAGCAGGAGGAGGGGCACCACAGATACGCAGTATTTT. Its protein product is CASRRRGTTDTQYF.

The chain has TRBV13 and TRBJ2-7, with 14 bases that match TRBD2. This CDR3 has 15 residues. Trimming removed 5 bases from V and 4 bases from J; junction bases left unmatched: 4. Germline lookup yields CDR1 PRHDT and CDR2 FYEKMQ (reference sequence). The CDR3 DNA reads TGTGCCAGCAGCCCGCGGACTAGCGGGGGGTACGAGCAGTACTTC. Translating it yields CASSPRTSGGYEQYF.

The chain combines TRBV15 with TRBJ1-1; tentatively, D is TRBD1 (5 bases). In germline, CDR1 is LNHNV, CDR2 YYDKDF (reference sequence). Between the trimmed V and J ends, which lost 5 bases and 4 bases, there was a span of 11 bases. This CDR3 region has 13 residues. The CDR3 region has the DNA TGTGCCACCAGCGGACAAGGGTCCACTGAAGCTTTCTTT. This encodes CATSGQGSTEAFF.

CDR3 in amino acids: CASSLARAVNTEAFF. The CDR3 DNA reads TGTGCCAGCAGCTTAGCGCGGGCGGTTAACACTGAAGCTTTCTTT. The chain carries TRBV7-9 and TRBJ1-1; D unresolved. V lost 0 bases and J lost 2, with 10 bases in between. This CDR3 is 15 amino acids long. The germline gives CDR1 SEHNR, CDR2 FQNEAQ (reference sequence).

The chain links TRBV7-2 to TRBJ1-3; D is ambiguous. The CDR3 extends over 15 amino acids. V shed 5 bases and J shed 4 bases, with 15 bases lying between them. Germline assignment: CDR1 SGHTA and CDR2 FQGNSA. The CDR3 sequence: CASSPRHGYGNTIYF. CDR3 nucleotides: TGTGCCAGCAGCCCTAGGCACGGGTACGGAAACACCATATATTTT. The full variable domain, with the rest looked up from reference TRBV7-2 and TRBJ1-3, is GAGVSQSPSNKVTEKGKDVELRCDPISGHTALYWYRQSLGQGLEFLIYFQGNSAPDKSGLPSDRFSAERTGGSVSTLTIQRTQQEDSAVYLCASSPRHGYGNTIYFGEGSWLTVV.

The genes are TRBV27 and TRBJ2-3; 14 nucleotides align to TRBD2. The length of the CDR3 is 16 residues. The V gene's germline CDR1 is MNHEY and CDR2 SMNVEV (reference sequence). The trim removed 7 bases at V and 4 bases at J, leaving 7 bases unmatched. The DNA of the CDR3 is TGTGCCAGCATGAGACTAGCGGGGGGGCTGTCAGATACGCAGTATTTT. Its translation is CASMRLAGGLSDTQYF.

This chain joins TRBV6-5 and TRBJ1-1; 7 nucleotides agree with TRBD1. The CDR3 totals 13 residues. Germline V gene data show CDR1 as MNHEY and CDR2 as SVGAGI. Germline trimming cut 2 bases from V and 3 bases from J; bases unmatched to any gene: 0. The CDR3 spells CASSYRGHTEAFF. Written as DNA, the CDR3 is TGTGCCAGCAGTTACAGGGGGCACACTGAAGCTTTCTTT.

As DNA, the CDR3 is TGTGCCAGCAGCCAAGGGACAGGGACCTCTCCCTACACAGATACGCAGTATTTT. It encodes CASSQGTGTSPYTDTQYF. V usage is TRBV4-2 and J usage is TRBJ2-3; TRBD1 aligns across 8 bases. V lost 1 base and J lost 2; bases outside the gene matches: 11. The CDR3 has 18 amino acids. CDR1 and CDR2 (germline): LGHNA, YNFKEQ.